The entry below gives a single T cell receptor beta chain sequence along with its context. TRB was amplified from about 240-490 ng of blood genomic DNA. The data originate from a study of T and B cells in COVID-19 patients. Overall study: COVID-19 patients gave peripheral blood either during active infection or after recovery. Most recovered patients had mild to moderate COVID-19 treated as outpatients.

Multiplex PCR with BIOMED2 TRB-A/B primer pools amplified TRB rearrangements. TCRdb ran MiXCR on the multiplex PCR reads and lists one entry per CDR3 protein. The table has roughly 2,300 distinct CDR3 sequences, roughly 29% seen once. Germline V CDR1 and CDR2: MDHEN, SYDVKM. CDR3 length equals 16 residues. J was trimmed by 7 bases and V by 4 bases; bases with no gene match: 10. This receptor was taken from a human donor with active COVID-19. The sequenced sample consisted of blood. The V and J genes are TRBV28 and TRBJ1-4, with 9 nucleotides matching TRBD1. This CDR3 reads CASSYGVGQGSEKLFF. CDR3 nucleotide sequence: TGTGCCAGCAGTTACGGGGTGGGACAGGGTAGTGAAAAACTGTTTTTT.